Reported below is one TCR beta chain. What it binds is not known. The data were taken from a study of OX40 agonist ivuxolimab in advanced cancers. Regarding the study as a whole: Both blood CD4+ and CD8+ T cells showed clonal growth by week 6 at 0.1 to 3.0 mg/kg. Partial responders at 0.1-3.0 mg/kg had among the lowest clonal expansion. CD8+ T cells (on average) carried more expanded clones than CD4+ T cells.

Germline V gene lookup returns CDR1 SGDLS and CDR2 YYNGEE. V lost 4 bases to trimming and J lost 1 base, with 14 bases between them. The length of the CDR3 is 16 residues. Libraries were prepared by immunoSEQ multiplex PCR; TCRdb keeps only in-frame clonotypes and omits some of them. The sample carries tens of thousands of clones, roughly 86% recorded once. People who had autoimmune disease history or systemic immunosuppression were excluded. The specimen was CD4+ or CD8+ T cells sorted from blood, collected in a trial of the OX40 agonist ivuxolimab. The source of this sequence is an adult with an advanced solid tumor such as melanoma, head and neck, liver or kidney cancer. The chain links TRBV9 to TRBJ2-2; no firm D call. The CDR3 reads CASSLRSAENTGELFF. The DNA of the CDR3 is TGTGCCAGCAGCCTCCGGTCGGCCGAGAACACCGGGGAGCTGTTTTTT.